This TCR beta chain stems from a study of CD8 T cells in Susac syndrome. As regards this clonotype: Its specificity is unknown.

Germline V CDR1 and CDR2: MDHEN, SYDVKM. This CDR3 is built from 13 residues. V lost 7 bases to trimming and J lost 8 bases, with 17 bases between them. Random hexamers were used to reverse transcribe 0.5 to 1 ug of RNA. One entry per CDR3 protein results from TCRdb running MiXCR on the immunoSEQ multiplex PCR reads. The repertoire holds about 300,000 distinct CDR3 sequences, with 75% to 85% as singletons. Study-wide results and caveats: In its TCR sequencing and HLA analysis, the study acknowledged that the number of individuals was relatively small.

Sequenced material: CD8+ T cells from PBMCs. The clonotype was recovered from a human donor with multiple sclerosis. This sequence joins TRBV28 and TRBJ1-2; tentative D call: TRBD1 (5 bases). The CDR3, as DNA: TGTGCCAGCACCTCCAGGGATCCGGGCGGCTACACCTTC. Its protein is CASTSRDPGGYTF.